This T cell receptor beta chain derives from a study of T-cell memory formation after mild COVID-19. Looking at the study overall: Largely, TCR clusters stayed within a single donor.

Overall study results and limits: That cross-reactive memory joined was suggested by some responding clones appearing in pre-infection memory. Whether day 37 second-wave clones are SARS-CoV-2-specific was not confirmed.

The 5'RACE method, run with constant-segment primers, produced TCR alpha and TCR beta cDNA libraries (carrying sample barcodes and UMIs). TCRdb reprocessed the 5' RACE reads via MiXCR and lists one record per CDR3 protein. In the table there are 190,000 or so distinct CDR3 sequences, about a fifth of which are singletons. About this clonotype: Antigen specificity is unknown.

Looked up from germline, CDR1 is PRHDT and CDR2 is FYEKMQ (reference sequence). The trim removed 0 bases at V and 8 bases at J, leaving 4 bases unmatched. The CDR3 spans 14 residues. This chain connects TRBV13 to TRBJ2-3, with 8 bases that match TRBD1. The receptor's source is an adult woman who had mild COVID-19 (a few samples of this study predate the infection). Cell type and time point are not known. The sequenced sample was PBMCs or a T cell subset sorted from them (not recorded which). CDR3 loop: CASSLGAGGSTQYF. The CDR3 DNA reads TGTGCCAGCAGCTTAGGGGCAGGGGGCAGTACGCAGTATTTT.